This TCR beta chain is from a study of blood T cell repertoires in COVID-19. Study as a whole: PBMCs, B-cell-depleted T cells, or T cells were the source of the cDNA or gDNA that made up the material.

Residents of approximately 25 US areas, aged roughly 18 to 89 years, made up the participants. Authors' methods: Researchers report that nucleated cell counts were estimated from reference gene primer amplification. Method: immunoSEQ multiplex PCR; TCRdb's copy keeps in-frame clones and lacks some. V, J and clone size are those of that table, while D and trimming were read from the DNA. Of 150,000 to 250,000 clones in the sample, roughly 90% were seen once. The CDR3 length is 16 residues. CDR1 is SGDLS, CDR2 YYNGEE, per germline. Unmatched junction bases numbered 7, after V lost 3 bases and J lost 4 bases.

The origin of this receptor is a woman in her 30s who had recovered from COVID-19. The sequencing sample was made of PBMCs or T cells enriched from blood (not recorded which). V is TRBV9 and J is TRBJ2-2; 9 bases map to TRBD1. Here the CDR3 DNA reads TGTGCCAGCAGCGAGAGGGGACAGGGAGTCACCGGGGAGCTGTTTTTT. Amino acids: CASSERGQGVTGELFF.